A single sample gave rise to the 16 T cell receptor beta chains below, sequenced in a study of blood T cell repertoires in COVID-19 (dated by TCRdb to 2020 to 2022). The library was prepared using the immunoSEQ multiplex PCR assay. In TCRdb, the immuneACCESS table is reduced to in-frame sequences with V and J assigned. These tables do not hold every clone; where another copy was compared, an unresolved V gene accounts for under half, and the others remain unexplained. This sample is represented by tens of thousands of clones; over 80% of them were singletons. Under 6% of the sample rests with the top ten. The specimen was peripheral blood. The receptors derive from a human donor in a cohort sampled during active COVID-19.

The sample holds a few counts of this clone. The V and J genes are TRBV27 and TRBJ1-5; no clear D gene. Germline-derived CDR1 and CDR2 are MNHEY and SMNVEV (reference sequence). The V end was cut by 4 bases, the J end by 0 bases, with 7 bases between. The CDR3 contains 14 residues. CDR3 DNA: TGTGCCAGCAGTTATCGAGCTAGCAATCAGCCCCAGCATTTT. This codes for CASSYRASNQPQHF.

The rearrangement joins TRBV11-1 to TRBJ1-5, with unresolved D. Germline V gene data show CDR1 as SGHAT and CDR2 as FQDESV (reference sequence). Deletions cut 5 bases from V and 7 bases from J, with 12 bases between. This CDR3 contains 13 residues. The CDR3 loop is CASSPVPNQPQHF. The CDR3 nucleotides are TGTGCCAGCAGCCCAGTTCCCAACCAGCCCCAGCATTTT.

A single count supports this clone. This rearrangement joins TRBV9 to TRBJ1-6; weak D call: TRBD1 (6 bases). The V and J ends lost 2 bases and 9 bases respectively, with 18 bases between them. Per the germline V gene, CDR1 is SGDLS and CDR2 is YYNGEE. This CDR3 comprises 16 residues. CDR3 loop: CASSVGQDSLISPLHF. The CDR3 DNA reads TGTGCCAGCAGCGTCGGTCAGGACAGCCTGATTTCACCCCTCCACTTT. Full variable domain (outside the CDR3, taken from reference TRBV9 and TRBJ1-6): DSGVTQTPKHLITATGQRVTLRCSPRSGDLSVYWYQQSLDQGLQFLIQYYNGEERAKGNILERFSAQQFPDLHSELNLSSLELGDSALYFCASSVGQDSLISPLHFGNGTRLTVT.

The chain uses TRBV11-2 and TRBJ1-3, with 7 bases fitting TRBD1. The CDR3 length is 14 residues. After removal of 6 bases from V and 3 bases from J, the junction contained 5 bases not matched to a gene. The germline V gene has CDR1 SGHAT and CDR2 FQNNGV. DNA for the CDR3: TGTGCCAGCAGGCCGGGGACAGATGGAAACACCATATATTTT. As protein: CASRPGTDGNTIYF.

This chain joins TRBV10-3 and TRBJ2-1; the match to TRBD1 covers 7 bases. This CDR3 region has 12 residues. V was pared by 10 bases and J by 4 bases, with 4 bases of the junction left unmatched. Per the germline V gene, CDR1 is ENHRY and CDR2 is SYGVKD. CDR3 sequence (DNA): TGTGCCACGAGGGACAGATACAATGAGCAGTTCTTC. Amino acid sequence: CATRDRYNEQFF.

The J gene is TRBJ1-6, the V gene TRBV7-2, with a possible D match to TRBD1 (6 bases). Germline CDR1 and CDR2: SGHTA and FQGNSA. This CDR3 region has 15 residues. V lost 5 bases, J lost 9 bases, and 17 bases lay in between. As DNA, the CDR3 is TGTGCCAGCAGCCAGCGGACAGTTCCTGGTTCACCCCTCCACTTT. Protein product: CASSQRTVPGSPLHF.

The V gene is TRBV25-1, the J gene TRBJ1-1; weak D call: TRBD1 (5 bases). Trimming removed 8 bases at V and 5 bases at J, with 15 bases between. CDR1 MGHDK and CDR2 SYGVNS come from the germline V gene. The CDR3 is 13 amino acids. CDR3 residues: CASVGQGKTEAFF. Here the CDR3 DNA reads TGTGCCAGCGTAGGTCAGGGCAAAACTGAAGCTTTCTTT.

The V gene is TRBV30, the J gene TRBJ1-2, with D hard to call. The V gene's germline CDR1 is GTSNPN and CDR2 SVGIG (reference sequence). The V and J ends lost 3 bases and 8 bases respectively, with 22 bases between them. CDR3 length: 15 amino acids. The CDR3 nucleotides are TGTGCCTGGAGACTTTGGGAGCTCACCGCCTCCGGCTACACCTTC. Its translation is CAWRLWELTASGYTF.

The rearrangement links TRBV28 to TRBJ1-2; 7 bases line up with TRBD1. The CDR3 covers 13 residues. V lost 7 bases to trimming and J lost 2 bases; unmatched junction nucleotides: 4. The germline V gene encodes CDR1 MDHEN and CDR2 SYDVKM. CDR3 coding DNA: TGTGCCAGCAAATCAGGGGGAAACTATGGCTACACCTTC. It translates to CASKSGGNYGYTF.

The chain carries TRBV4-1 and TRBJ1-3, with D unresolved. Trimming removed 0 bases from V and 0 bases from J, with 12 bases in between. The CDR3 is 17 amino acids. The germline V gene encodes CDR1 MGHRA and CDR2 YSYEKL. In nucleotides, the CDR3 is TGCGCCAGCAGCCAAGATCTGGCCGGGTCCTCTGGAAACACCATATATTTT. Its translation: CASSQDLAGSSGNTIYF.

The chain links TRBV9 to TRBJ2-2, with a possible D match to TRBD1 (5 bases). This CDR3 has 14 residues. Germline loops: CDR1 SGDLS, CDR2 YYNGEE. V shed 1 base and J shed 5 bases, with 9 bases lying between them. DNA of the CDR3: TGTGCCAGCAGCGTACAGGGTATAACCGGGGAGCTGTTTTTT. This encodes CASSVQGITGELFF.

This clone was counted a single time. The chain combines TRBV6-5 with TRBJ1-2; no reliable D call. The V end was cut by 2 bases, the J end by 4 bases, with 11 bases between. The CDR3 runs to 14 residues. Germline V lookup: CDR1 MNHEY, CDR2 SVGAGI. In DNA, the CDR3 is TGTGCCAGCAGTTACGCGGGTCACACCTATGGCTACACCTTC. Translation gives CASSYAGHTYGYTF.

The genes are TRBV28 and TRBJ1-2; D possibly corresponds to TRBD1 (6 bases). Germline V gene data show CDR1 as MDHEN and CDR2 as SYDVKM. V lost 6 bases and J 0 bases, leaving 20 bases between the germline ends. The CDR3 is 17 amino acids. CDR3 residues: CASRPTWGGGANYGYTF. The CDR3 coding sequence is TGTGCCAGCAGGCCAACGTGGGGGGGCGGAGCTAACTATGGCTACACCTTC.

The chain couples TRBV7-2 to TRBJ1-2; TRBD1 agrees at 10 bases. V lost 6 bases, J lost 6 bases, and 10 bases stayed unmatched. The germline V gene has CDR1 SGHTA and CDR2 FQGNSA. The CDR3 contains 15 residues. CDR3 in amino acids: CASRLTGGASDGYTF. The DNA of the CDR3 is TGTGCCAGCAGGCTGACAGGGGGCGCGTCGGATGGCTACACCTTC.

This chain links TRBV5-5 with TRBJ2-2, with 8 bases fitting TRBD1. The CDR3 sequence is 15 residues long. Per the germline V gene, CDR1 is SGHKS and CDR2 is YYEKEE (reference sequence). J was trimmed by 4 bases and V by 5 bases; bases with no gene match: 7. The CDR3: CASRGGQAVTGELFF. The CDR3, as DNA: TGTGCCAGCAGAGGGGGACAGGCGGTCACCGGGGAGCTGTTTTTT.

The rearrangement links TRBV7-2 to TRBJ2-3; 12 nucleotides agree with TRBD2. Looked up from germline, CDR1 is SGHTA and CDR2 is FQGNSA. CDR3 length equals 15 residues. V was pared by 5 bases and J by 4 bases, with 4 bases of the junction left unmatched. This chain's CDR3 is CASSAGTSGSDTQYF. In DNA, the CDR3 is TGTGCCAGCAGCGCCGGGACTAGCGGGTCAGATACGCAGTATTTT.